This T cell receptor beta chain was sequenced for a study of control samples from healthy donors and cancer patients. This clone showed up just a few times. This CDR3 comprises 10 residues. Trimming cost V 8 bases and J 5 bases, with 7 bases left between them. Germline V gene lookup returns CDR1 SNHLY and CDR2 FYNNEI. Sequencing was performed with immunoSEQ multiplex PCR; in TCRdb, only in-frame clones are kept and a portion is missing. The repertoire consists of around 58,000 clones, with over 75% occurring once and the leading ten covering 3.5% to 4.5%. The sequence came from a man aged 45-60 years in good health. This chain connects TRBV2 to TRBJ2-7, with D tentatively TRBD2 (5 bases). The material sequenced was blood. Here the CDR3 reads CASEGNEQYF. CDR3 in DNA: TGTGCCAGCGAGGGTAACGAGCAGTACTTC. The variable domain in full, with the rest retrieved from reference TRBV2 and TRBJ2-7, is EPEVTQTPSHQVTQMGQEVILRCVPISNHLYFYWYRQILGQKVEFLVSFYNNEISEKSEIFDDQFSVERPDGSNFTLKIRSTKLEDSAMYFCASEGNEQYFGPGTRLTVT.